A selection of T cell receptor beta chains follows, all from one sample in a study of blood T cell repertoires in COVID-19. Assay used: immunoSEQ multiplex PCR; TCRdb lists only in-frame clones, some missing. The table records a few hundred thousand clones, more than 80% of them present only once. The sample was peripheral blood. These receptors were obtained from a man aged 25 to 45 who had recovered from COVID-19. Both conserved end residues are part of each CDR3. Each record gives: V gene, CDR3 length, clone size, J gene, D gene, CDR3 protein, CDR3 DNA. A D gene is named only where the DNA matches it firmly. Clone size appears in some rows only: once, few, many, or a class for an expanded clone.

V: TRBV7-8; length: 14; size: NA; J: TRBJ1-1; D: NA; CDR3: CASSLPGGRSEAFF; DNA: TGTGCCAGCAGCCTACCGGGAGGACGTAGTGAAGCTTTCTTT
V: TRBV2; length: 15; size: few; J: TRBJ2-1; D: NA; CDR3: CASQGTISSYNEQFF; DNA: TGTGCCAGCCAGGGGACCATCAGCTCCTACAATGAGCAGTTCTTC
V: TRBV7-8; length: 20; size: NA; J: TRBJ2-1; D: NA; CDR3: CASSFIWNLIRDNSYNEQFF; DNA: TGTGCCAGCAGCTTTATCTGGAACTTAATCCGGGACAACTCCTACAATGAGCAGTTCTTC
V: TRBV21-1; length: 16; size: NA; J: TRBJ1-2; D: NA; CDR3: CASSPTPGRANYGYTF; DNA: TGTGCCAGCAGCCCGACCCCGGGCAGGGCCAACTATGGCTACACCTTC
V: TRBV19; length: 14; size: NA; J: TRBJ2-2; D: NA; CDR3: CASGGGGPPGELFF; DNA: TGTGCTTCCGGGGGCGGGGGCCCACCCGGGGAGCTGTTTTTT
V: TRBV5-1; length: 16; size: NA; J: TRBJ1-2; D: TRBD1; CDR3: CASSLDSPGGRNGYTF; DNA: TGCGCCAGCAGCTTGGACTCGCCAGGGGGCAGGAATGGCTACACCTTC
V: TRBV6-1; length: 16; size: NA; J: TRBJ2-5; D: TRBD2; CDR3: CASSEVGAGGPKTQYF; DNA: TGTGCCAGCAGTGAAGTAGGTGCGGGGGGGCCGAAGACCCAGTACTTC
V: TRBV10-1; length: 14; size: few; J: TRBJ1-5; D: TRBD1; CDR3: CASSGGQGNQPQHF; DNA: TGCGCCAGCAGTGGGGGACAGGGCAATCAGCCCCAGCATTTT
V: TRBV5-5; length: 14; size: NA; J: TRBJ1-1; D: TRBD1; CDR3: CASSSRGLIAEAFF; DNA: TGTGCCAGCAGCTCCAGGGGGCTCATCGCTGAAGCTTTCTTT
V: TRBV7-9; length: 17; size: NA; J: TRBJ2-3; D: NA; CDR3: CASSLFGLDIKTDTQYF; DNA: TGTGCCAGCAGCTTATTCGGGTTGGACATCAAGACAGATACGCAGTATTTT
V: TRBV4-3; length: 15; size: NA; J: TRBJ1-1; D: TRBD1; CDR3: CASSPGQGMSTEAFF; DNA: TGCGCCAGCAGCCCGGGACAGGGTATGAGCACTGAAGCTTTCTTT
V: TRBV3-1/TRBV3-2; length: 16; size: NA; J: TRBJ2-3; D: TRBD2; CDR3: CASREGLAYNTDTQYF; DNA: TGTGCCAGCAGAGAGGGACTAGCCTATAACACAGATACGCAGTATTTT
V: TRBV30; length: 14; size: NA; J: TRBJ1-3; D: NA; CDR3: CAWTITSSGNTIYF; DNA: TGTGCCTGGACCATAACTTCCTCTGGAAACACCATATATTTT
V: TRBV18; length: 15; size: NA; J: TRBJ1-1; D: NA; CDR3: CASSPTTAQNTEAFF; DNA: TGTGCCAGCTCACCTACAACAGCACAGAACACTGAAGCTTTCTTT
V: TRBV6-5; length: 14; size: NA; J: TRBJ1-2; D: NA; CDR3: CASSNTDRRVGYTF; DNA: TGTGCCAGCAGTAATACTGACAGGCGTGTGGGCTACACCTTC
V: TRBV11-2; length: 15; size: once; J: TRBJ1-4; D: NA; CDR3: CASSFNRQLNEKLFF; DNA: TGTGCCAGCAGCTTTAATAGACAGCTTAATGAAAAACTGTTTTTT
V: TRBV4-2; length: 16; size: NA; J: TRBJ1-4; D: TRBD1; CDR3: CASSQGRTGRDEKLFF; DNA: TGTGCCAGCAGCCAAGGGCGGACAGGGCGAGATGAAAAACTGTTTTTT
V: TRBV25-1; length: 15; size: NA; J: TRBJ1-1; D: NA; CDR3: CASSAVHRVFDGAFF; DNA: TGTGCCAGCAGTGCTGTCCACAGGGTATTCGACGGAGCTTTCTTT
V: TRBV10-1; length: 17; size: NA; J: TRBJ1-2; D: TRBD1; CDR3: CASSESGGTGANYGYTF; DNA: TGCGCCAGCAGTGAGTCGGGCGGGACAGGGGCCAACTATGGCTACACCTTC
V: TRBV27; length: 16; size: NA; J: TRBJ1-2; D: NA; CDR3: CASSPLKTGGFYGYTF; DNA: TGTGCCAGCAGTCCACTAAAGACAGGAGGTTTTTATGGCTACACCTTC
V: TRBV25-1; length: 17; size: NA; J: TRBJ2-7; D: TRBD1; CDR3: CASSASMGDRGTYEQYF; DNA: TGTGCCAGCAGTGCCTCAATGGGGGACAGGGGAACATACGAGCAGTACTTC
V: TRBV19; length: 15; size: NA; J: TRBJ1-5; D: TRBD1; CDR3: CACSITGQGNQPQHF; DNA: TGTGCCTGCTCGATAACCGGACAGGGGAATCAGCCCCAGCATTTT
V: TRBV6-2/TRBV6-3; length: 15; size: NA; J: TRBJ2-7; D: NA; CDR3: CASSIGIRESYEQYF; DNA: TGTGCCAGCAGTATAGGAATCCGGGAGTCCTACGAGCAGTACTTC
V: TRBV5-1; length: 16; size: NA; J: TRBJ2-7; D: TRBD1; CDR3: CASSASPGTGFYEQYF; DNA: TGCGCCAGCAGCGCATCCCCCGGGACAGGGTTCTACGAGCAGTACTTC
V: TRBV5-1; length: 11; size: NA; J: TRBJ2-1; D: NA; CDR3: CASSWRYEQFF; DNA: TGCGCCAGCAGCTGGCGGTATGAGCAGTTCTTC
V: TRBV19; length: 15; size: NA; J: TRBJ2-7; D: NA; CDR3: CASSIGRMIGYEQYF; DNA: TGTGCCAGTAGTATAGGCCGAATGATCGGCTACGAGCAGTACTTC
V: TRBV10-1; length: 14; size: NA; J: TRBJ2-7; D: NA; CDR3: CASSEGLQGYEQYF; DNA: TGCGCCAGCAGCGAAGGGCTACAGGGTTACGAGCAGTACTTC
V: TRBV7-2; length: 14; size: NA; J: TRBJ1-4; D: NA; CDR3: CASSLELLNEKLFF; DNA: TGTGCCAGCAGCTTAGAACTGTTAAATGAAAAACTGTTTTTT
V: TRBV28; length: 15; size: NA; J: TRBJ2-7; D: TRBD1; CDR3: CASTSVRDRVREQYF; DNA: TGTGCCAGCACCTCCGTTCGGGACAGGGTCCGCGAGCAGTACTTC